The 4 T cell receptor beta chains below come from one sample, sequenced in a study of OX40 agonist ivuxolimab in advanced cancers. The repertoire was sequenced with immunoSEQ multiplex PCR; TCRdb's copy has only in-frame clones and lacks some. This sample yields fewer than 90,000 clones, of which roughly 90% are seen a single time; 2% to 2.5% belongs to the top ten. The source material was CD4+ or CD8+ T cells sorted from blood, sampled in a trial of the OX40 agonist ivuxolimab. These receptors were taken from an adult with an advanced solid tumor such as melanoma, head and neck, liver or kidney cancer.

This chain uses TRBV6-5 with TRBJ2-3; the match to TRBD1 covers 9 bases. The V gene end was trimmed by 6 bases and the J gene end by 5 bases; junction bases not matched to a gene: 6. The CDR3 loop spans 14 amino acids. CDR1 is MNHEY and CDR2 is SVGAGI in the germline V gene. CDR3 sequence: CASSYRGREDTQYF. CDR3 DNA sequence: TGTGCCAGCAGCTACAGGGGGCGGGAAGATACGCAGTATTTT.

The chain combines TRBV7-2 with TRBJ1-2; perhaps TRBD1 as D (6 bases). CDR1 SGHTA and CDR2 FQGNSA come from the germline V gene. The CDR3 is made up of 16 amino acids. The V gene lost 4 bases and the J gene lost 8 bases, with 23 bases spanning the gap. CDR3 sequence reads: CASSSTNLDRKKGYTF. DNA for the CDR3: TGTGCCAGCAGCTCTACGAACCTAGACAGGAAAAAAGGCTACACCTTC. Full variable domain (missing parts from reference TRBV7-2 and TRBJ1-2): GAGVSQSPSNKVTEKGKDVELRCDPISGHTALYWYRQSLGQGLEFLIYFQGNSAPDKSGLPSDRFSAERTGGSVSTLTIQRTQQEDSAVYLCASSSTNLDRKKGYTFGSGTRLTVV.

This chain connects TRBV28 to TRBJ2-1; 8 bases are shared with TRBD2. With 1 base clipped from V and 4 bases from J, the junction kept 3 bases outside the gene matches. From germline, CDR1 is MDHEN and CDR2 SYDVKM. The CDR3 loop spans 15 amino acids. DNA for the CDR3: TGTGCCAGCAGTTTATTCGGGAGGGTATACAATGAGCAGTTCTTC. Translation: CASSLFGRVYNEQFF.

The chain joins TRBV19 to TRBJ1-5; 7 positions agree with TRBD1. Trimming took 5 bases from V and 7 from J; bases not matched to a gene: 11. Germline V gives CDR1 LNHDA, CDR2 SQIVND (reference sequence). The CDR3 covers 15 residues. The DNA for the CDR3 is TGTGCCAGTAGTTCGACAGGGCTCCTTGGACAGCCCCAGCATTTT. Its protein is CASSSTGLLGQPQHF. Filled out from reference TRBV19 and TRBJ1-5, the complete variable domain reads DGGITQSPKYLFRKEGQNVTLSCEQNLNHDAMYWYRQDPGQGLRLIYYSQIVNDFQKGDIAEGYSVSREKKESFPLTVTSAQKNPTAFYLCASSSTGLLGQPQHFGDGTRLSIL.